What follows is one TCR beta chain and its context. This entry is derived from a study of technical replicates of blood from several donors. Assay used: immunoSEQ multiplex PCR; TCRdb lists only in-frame clones, some missing. Of 55,000 to 75,000 clones listed, around 96% are singletons. Germline values: CDR1 ENHRY, CDR2 SYGVKD. The V end lost 6 bases, the J end lost 4 bases, and 13 bases lay between the germline ends. The CDR3 loop spans 14 amino acids. Specimen: PBMCs. This chain connects TRBV10-3 to TRBJ2-1; D perhaps matches TRBD1 (5 bases). This clonotype was obtained from a human donor in good health. Some clones in this sample may be carry-over from other donors' samples. This CDR3 is CAISNRSFYNEQFF. The CDR3 DNA reads as TGTGCCATCAGCAACAGGAGTTTTTACAATGAGCAGTTCTTC.